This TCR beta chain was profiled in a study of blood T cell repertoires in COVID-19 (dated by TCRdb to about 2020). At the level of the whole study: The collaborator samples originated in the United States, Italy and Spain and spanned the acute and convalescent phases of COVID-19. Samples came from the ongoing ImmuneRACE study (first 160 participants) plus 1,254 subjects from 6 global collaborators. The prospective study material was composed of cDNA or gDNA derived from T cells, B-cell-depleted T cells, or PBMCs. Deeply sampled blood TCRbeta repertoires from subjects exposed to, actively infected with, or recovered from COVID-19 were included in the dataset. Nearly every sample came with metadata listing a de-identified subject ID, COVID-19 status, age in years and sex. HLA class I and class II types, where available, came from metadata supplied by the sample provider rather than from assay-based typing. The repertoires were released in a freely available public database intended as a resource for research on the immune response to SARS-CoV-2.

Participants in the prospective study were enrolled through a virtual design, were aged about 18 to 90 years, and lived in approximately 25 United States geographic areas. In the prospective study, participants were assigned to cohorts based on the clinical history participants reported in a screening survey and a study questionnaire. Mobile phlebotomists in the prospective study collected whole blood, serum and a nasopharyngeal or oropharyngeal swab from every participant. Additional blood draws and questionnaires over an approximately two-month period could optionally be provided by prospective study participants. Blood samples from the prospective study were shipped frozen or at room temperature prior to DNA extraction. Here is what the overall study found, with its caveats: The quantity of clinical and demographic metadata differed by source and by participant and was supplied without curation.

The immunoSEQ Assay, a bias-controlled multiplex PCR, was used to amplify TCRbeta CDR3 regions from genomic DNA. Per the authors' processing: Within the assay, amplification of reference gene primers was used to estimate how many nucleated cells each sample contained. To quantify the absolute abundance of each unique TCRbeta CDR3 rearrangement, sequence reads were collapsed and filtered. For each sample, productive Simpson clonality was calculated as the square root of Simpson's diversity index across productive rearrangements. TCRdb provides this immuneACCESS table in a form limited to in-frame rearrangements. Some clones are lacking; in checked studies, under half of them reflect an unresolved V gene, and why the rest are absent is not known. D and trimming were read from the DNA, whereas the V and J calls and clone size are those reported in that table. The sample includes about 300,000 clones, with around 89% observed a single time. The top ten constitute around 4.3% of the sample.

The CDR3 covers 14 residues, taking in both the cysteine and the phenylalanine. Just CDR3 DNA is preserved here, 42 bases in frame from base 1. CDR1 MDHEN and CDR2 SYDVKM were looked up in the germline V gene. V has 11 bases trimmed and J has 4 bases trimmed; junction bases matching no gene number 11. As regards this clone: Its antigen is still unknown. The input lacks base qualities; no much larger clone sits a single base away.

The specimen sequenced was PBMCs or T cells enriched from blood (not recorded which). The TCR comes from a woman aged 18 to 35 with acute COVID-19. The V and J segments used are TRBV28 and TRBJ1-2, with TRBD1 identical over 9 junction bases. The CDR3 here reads CAGGTGNLAYGYTF. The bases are TGTGCCGGTGGGACAGGGAATTTGGCCTATGGCTACACCTTC.